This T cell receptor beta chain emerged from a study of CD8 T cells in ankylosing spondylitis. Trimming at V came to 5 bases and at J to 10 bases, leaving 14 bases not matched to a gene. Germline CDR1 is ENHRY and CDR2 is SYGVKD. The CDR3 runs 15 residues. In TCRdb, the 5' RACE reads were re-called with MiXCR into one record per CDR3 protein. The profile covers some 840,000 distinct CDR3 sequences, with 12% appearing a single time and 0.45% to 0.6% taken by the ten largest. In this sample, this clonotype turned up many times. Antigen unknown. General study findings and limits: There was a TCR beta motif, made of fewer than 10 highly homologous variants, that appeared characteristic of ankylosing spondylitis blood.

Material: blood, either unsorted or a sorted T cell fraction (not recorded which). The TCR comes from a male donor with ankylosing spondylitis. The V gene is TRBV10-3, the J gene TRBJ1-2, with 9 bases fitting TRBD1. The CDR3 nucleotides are TGTGCCATCAGTACCCCGGGGACAGGGCGAGTCGACTACACCTTC. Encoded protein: CAISTPGTGRVDYTF.